This T cell receptor beta chain was recorded in a study of T cell responses to AZD1222 COVID-19 vaccine. General study results and limits: Donors in the cohort were predominantly white British and more often female, and clonal diversity was possibly underestimated. There were repertoire samples only from the period after the peak T cell response. Reportedly, close to half of spike-specific TCRs are directed against unmutated variant regions.

Germline V gene lookup returns CDR1 LNHDA and CDR2 SQIVND (reference sequence). CDR3 length: 16 amino acids. After removal of 5 bases from V and 4 bases from J, the junction contained 8 bases not matched to a gene. Turning to this clone: Antigen specificity is unknown.

This table comes from immunoSEQ multiplex PCR, and its TCRdb copy is limited to in-frame clones, with some not included. Of more than 85,000 clones in the sample, roughly 90% were seen once. This sequence originates from an adult in good health. This sequence joins TRBV19 and TRBJ1-4; TRBD1 agrees at 9 bases. The specimen comprised peripheral blood, sampled on day 0 of AZD1222 vaccination. The CDR3 region is CASSPNRDRDNEKLFF. The CDR3 DNA sequence: TGTGCCAGTAGTCCCAACCGGGACAGGGATAATGAAAAACTGTTTTTT.